These 28 T cell receptor beta chains originate from one sample sequenced in a study of technical replicates of blood from a handful of donors. Clones were read by immunoSEQ multiplex PCR, and TCRdb kept only the in-frame ones, dropping some. The sample holds under 80,000 clones; nearly 98% are singletons and the top ten take approximately 0.2%. Sequencing input: T cells isolated from PBMCs. The receptors were gathered from a human donor in good health.

The V call is TRBV6-5, the J call TRBJ2-7; tentatively, D is TRBD1 (5 bases). CDR1 is MNHEY and CDR2 is SVGAGI in the germline V gene. V dropped 4 bases and J dropped 1 base, with 8 bases sitting between them. The CDR3 has 13 amino acids. CDR3 region: CASSSTGSYEQYF. The CDR3 DNA reads as TGTGCCAGCAGTTCTACAGGTTCCTACGAGCAGTACTTC.

The genes are TRBV28 and TRBJ2-5; 11 nucleotides align to TRBD2. The CDR3 has 17 residues. The V gene's germline CDR1 is MDHEN and CDR2 SYDVKM. With 6 bases clipped from V and 5 bases from J, the junction kept 14 bases outside the gene matches. In DNA form, the CDR3 reads TGTGCCAGCAGGCTTAGCGGGAGGGGTGGGGATAGGGAGACCCAGTACTTC. This encodes CASRLSGRGGDRETQYF. The whole variable domain, remainder taken from reference TRBV28 and TRBJ2-5, is DVKVTQSSRYLVKRTGEKVFLECVQDMDHENMFWYRQDPGLGLRLIYFSYDVKMKEKGDIPEGYSVSREKKERFSLILESASTNQTSMYLCASRLSGRGGDRETQYFGPGTRLLVL.

This chain connects TRBV4-1 to TRBJ1-6, with 7 bases aligning to TRBD1. The ends lost 1 base at V and 3 bases at J; junction bases unmatched: 0. The germline CDR1 and CDR2 sequences are MGHRA and YSYEKL. CDR3 size: 15 residues. CDR3 nucleotides: TGCGCCAGCAGCCAAGGGGACAGCTATAATTCACCCCTCCACTTT. Encoded protein: CASSQGDSYNSPLHF.

The rearrangement links TRBV6-6 to TRBJ1-4; a weak D match, TRBD1 (5 bases). The germline V gene has CDR1 MNHNY and CDR2 SVGAGI (reference sequence). The CDR3 extends over 13 amino acids. V was cut by 0 bases and J by 16 bases, with 15 bases left in between. CDR3 residues: CASSYSYGMGQFF. The CDR3 nucleotides are TGTGCCAGCAGTTACTCGTATGGGATGGGGCAGTTTTTT.

This clone appeared a single time. The chain has TRBV10-1 and TRBJ2-1; 7 bases agree with TRBD1. The CDR3 has 15 amino acids. J was trimmed by 7 bases and V by 1 base; bases with no gene match: 7. CDR1 is WNHNN, CDR2 SYGVQD, per germline (reference sequence). The CDR3 loop reads CASSEFKTGPNEQFF. The CDR3, as DNA: TGCGCCAGCAGTGAGTTTAAGACAGGGCCTAATGAGCAGTTCTTC.

The chain combines TRBV4-1 with TRBJ2-5, with a tentative D call TRBD1 (6 bases). CDR3 length: 14 amino acids. Trimming cost V 1 base and J 4 bases, with 10 bases left between them. Germline-derived CDR1 and CDR2 are MGHRA and YSYEKL. CDR3 protein: CASSQAVGGETQYF. The CDR3, as DNA: TGCGCCAGCAGCCAAGCAGTAGGGGGAGAGACCCAGTACTTC.

By proportion, this clone is medium-sized. This rearrangement joins TRBV27 to TRBJ2-7, with D perhaps matching TRBD2 (5 bases). CDR1 is MNHEY and CDR2 is SMNVEV in the germline V gene (reference sequence). This CDR3 has 14 amino acids. V was cut by 0 bases and J by 2 bases, with 8 bases left in between. CDR3 nucleotide sequence: TGTGCCAGCAGTTTATCTAGCGCCCCCTACGAGCAGTACTTC. This gives the protein CASSLSSAPYEQYF.

This clone came up once. The chain has TRBV6-4 and TRBJ1-2, with TRBD1 matching over 7 bases. The junction had 2 bases not matched to a gene; V was cut back by 4 bases and J by 6 bases. The germline CDR1 and CDR2 sequences are MRHNA and SNTAGT. The CDR3 has 12 residues. The CDR3: CASSGTGDGYTF. The CDR3 DNA reads TGTGCCAGCAGTGGGACAGGAGATGGCTACACCTTC.

The chain joins TRBV7-9 to TRBJ2-5; D may be TRBD2 (7 bases). Trimming stripped 1 base from V and 5 bases from J, with 11 bases between. The CDR3 spans 14 residues. Germline CDR1 is SEHNR and CDR2 is FQNEAQ (reference sequence). CDR3 loop: CASSLEGGGETQYF. DNA for the CDR3: TGTGCCAGCAGCTTAGAAGGGGGAGGGGAGACCCAGTACTTC.

The chain carries TRBV6-5 and TRBJ2-3, with a weak D call TRBD2 (5 bases). The CDR3 has 14 amino acids. Trimming took off 6 bases at V and 0 bases at J, with 10 bases between the two ends. Germline-derived CDR1 and CDR2 are MNHEY and SVGAGI. CDR3 in amino acids: CASRSWTSTDTQYF. CDR3 bases: TGTGCCAGCAGAAGCTGGACTAGCACAGATACGCAGTATTTT.

The J gene is TRBJ2-3, the V gene TRBV7-9; D perhaps matches TRBD2 (6 bases). Per germline, CDR1 SEHNR and CDR2 FQNEAQ (reference sequence). The CDR3 has 12 amino acids. The ends were cut back, 7 bases at V and 6 bases at J, with 11 bases in the middle. DNA for the CDR3: TGTGCCAGCACCCTCAGCGGGGATACGCAGTATTTT. It specifies CASTLSGDTQYF.

The V call is TRBV12-5, the J call TRBJ2-2, with D hard to call. Germline values: CDR1 LGHNT, CDR2 FRNRAP. V was shortened by 3 bases and J by 6 bases, with 5 bases between the two germline ends. The CDR3 is made up of 12 amino acids. The CDR3 nucleotides are TGTGCTAGTGGTTTTAAGCCCGGGGAGCTGTTTTTT. It yields the protein CASGFKPGELFF.

The rearrangement joins TRBV15 to TRBJ2-7; D perhaps matches TRBD2 (6 bases). The CDR3 is 16 amino acids. Per the germline V gene, CDR1 is LNHNV and CDR2 is YYDKDF (reference sequence). V dropped 3 bases and J dropped 1 base, with 16 bases sitting between them. CDR3 residues: CATSRPPGGESYEQYF. As DNA, the CDR3 is TGTGCCACCAGCAGGCCCCCCGGCGGGGAGTCCTACGAGCAGTACTTC. The entire variable domain, with the rest obtained from reference TRBV15 and TRBJ2-7, is as follows: DAMVIQNPRYQVTQFGKPVTLSCSQTLNHNVMYWYQQKSSQAPKLLFHYYDKDFNNEADTPDNFQSRRPNTSFCFLDIRSPGLGDTAMYLCATSRPPGGESYEQYFGPGTRLTVT.

This chain joins TRBV27 and TRBJ2-7, with 8 bases identical to TRBD1. CDR1 MNHEY and CDR2 SMNVEV come from the germline V gene (reference sequence). Trimming took 10 bases from V and 0 from J; bases not matched to a gene: 11. This CDR3 has 15 residues. The DNA of the CDR3 is TGTGCCAACTACCGGGACAGGTGCAACTCCTACGAGCAGTACTTC. It codes for CANYRDRCNSYEQYF.

The CDR3 region has the DNA TGTGCCAGCAGTTACCGGGACAGGGATGAAAAACTGTTTTTT. This gives the protein CASSYRDRDEKLFF. The rearrangement joins TRBV6-5 to TRBJ1-4, with TRBD1 identical over 9 bases. The CDR3 totals 14 residues. Germline CDR1 MNHEY, CDR2 SVGAGI. V trimming: 2 bases; J trimming: 6 bases; junction bases outside the gene matches: 1.

The genes are TRBV11-2 and TRBJ1-3; 8 positions match TRBD1. This CDR3 is 14 amino acids long. Per germline, CDR1 SGHAT and CDR2 FQNNGV. Germline trimming cut 4 bases from V and 4 bases from J; bases unmatched to any gene: 3. As DNA, the CDR3 is TGTGCCAGCAGCTCGGACAGGGTCGGAAACACCATATATTTT. Its protein is CASSSDRVGNTIYF.

The rearrangement joins TRBV27 to TRBJ1-3; 9 nucleotides agree with TRBD1. V gave up 5 bases and J gave up 1 base; unmatched junction bases: 3. The CDR3 totals 15 residues. CDR1 is MNHEY and CDR2 is SMNVEV in the germline V gene (reference sequence). This CDR3 is CASSPQGASGNTIYF. The CDR3 coding sequence is TGTGCCAGCAGTCCACAGGGGGCTTCTGGAAACACCATATATTTT.

V and J are TRBV10-1 and TRBJ2-5, with D possibly matching TRBD2 (5 bases). Germline V CDR1 and CDR2: WNHNN, SYGVQD (reference sequence). The CDR3 totals 13 residues. The V end was cut by 6 bases, the J end by 2 bases, with 10 bases between. The CDR3: CASSQPGQETQYF. CDR3 in DNA: TGCGCCAGCAGCCAACCGGGGCAAGAGACCCAGTACTTC.

J is TRBJ2-1 and V is TRBV27; D perhaps matches TRBD1 (6 bases). The CDR3 length is 14 residues. Germline V lookup: CDR1 MNHEY, CDR2 SMNVEV (reference sequence). V lost 6 bases and J 8 bases, leaving 17 bases between the germline ends. CDR3 sequence reads: CASRTGTVIDEQFF. CDR3 nucleotide sequence: TGTGCCAGCAGGACAGGAACAGTAATCGATGAGCAGTTCTTC.

The chain uses TRBV25-1 and TRBJ2-7; D is ambiguous. V lost 1 base and J lost 3, with 16 bases in between. CDR3 length: 16 amino acids. Germline-derived CDR1 and CDR2 are MGHDK and SYGVNS. In nucleotides, the CDR3 is TGTGCCAGCAGTGAATTCGGTTCCGTTGCTGGCTACGAGCAGTACTTC. This codes for CASSEFGSVAGYEQYF.

V gene TRBV6-6 combines with J gene TRBJ1-2; tentative D call: TRBD1 (6 bases). The V and J ends lost 6 bases and 6 bases respectively, with 20 bases between them. This CDR3 spans 15 amino acids. From germline, CDR1 is MNHNY and CDR2 SVGAGI (reference sequence). CDR3 sequence (DNA): TGTGCCAGCAGCCGGGGGGAGGGGGGCTTGGATGGCTACACCTTC. It specifies CASSRGEGGLDGYTF.

The chain joins TRBV6-5 to TRBJ2-1, with 9 bases lining up with TRBD2. In germline, CDR1 is MNHEY, CDR2 SVGAGI. Losses at the gene ends were 2 bases for V and 2 bases for J; bases not matched to a gene: 4. The CDR3 is made up of 16 amino acids. This chain's CDR3 is CASSYEVAGAYNEQFF. CDR3 nucleotides: TGTGCCAGCAGTTACGAAGTAGCGGGGGCCTACAATGAGCAGTTCTTC.

V gene TRBV21-1 combines with J gene TRBJ1-1. TRBV21-1 is shown as a pseudogene. CDR3 length equals 16 residues. The CDR3 region is CASSKARDSGAPEAFF. DNA of the CDR3: TGTGCCAGCAGCAAAGCTCGCGACAGCGGGGCCCCTGAAGCTTTCTTT.

In its sample, this clone was seen once. The chain combines TRBV19 with TRBJ2-5, with TRBD2 matching 8 bases. The trim removed 2 bases at V and 5 bases at J, leaving 10 bases unmatched. This CDR3 contains 16 residues. Germline V lookup: CDR1 LNHDA, CDR2 SQIVND (reference sequence). The CDR3 DNA reads TGTGCCAGTAGTATAATAAGTCGGGGGGGCATGGAGACCCAGTACTTC. Protein: CASSIISRGGMETQYF.

The genes are TRBV11-3 and TRBJ2-7; D is perhaps TRBD1 (5 bases). Per the germline V gene, CDR1 is SGHNT and CDR2 is YENEEA. With 4 bases removed from V and 4 bases from J, the gap between germline ends came to 20 bases. The CDR3 runs to 16 residues. The CDR3 is CASSSLFAGPPYEQYF. The CDR3 region has the DNA TGTGCCAGCAGCTCCTTGTTTGCAGGGCCTCCTTACGAGCAGTACTTC.

The CDR3 DNA reads as TGTGCCAGCTCACCAGTTACTAGCGGGGGGGACTTTCCTACAGATACGCAGTATTTT. This encodes CASSPVTSGGDFPTDTQYF. The V gene is TRBV18, the J gene TRBJ2-3; 13 positions agree with TRBD2. This CDR3 contains 19 residues. Germline loops: CDR1 KGHSH, CDR2 LQKENI. The V segment lost 2 bases and the J segment 3 bases; nucleotides outside the gene matches: 11.

This chain connects TRBV5-5 to TRBJ1-1; D is undetermined. V was clipped by 3 bases and J by 5 bases, with 23 bases between them. This CDR3 is 17 amino acids long. The germline CDR1 and CDR2 sequences are SGHKS and YYEKEE (reference sequence). In nucleotides, the CDR3 is TGTGCCAGCAGCTCACGCCATCAACAGTTTGTGAGTACTGAAGCTTTCTTT. The encoded protein is CASSSRHQQFVSTEAFF.

The gene calls are TRBV30 and TRBJ2-7; D is perhaps TRBD1 (5 bases). The CDR3 runs to 13 residues. The V end was cut by 1 base, the J end by 3 bases, with 10 bases between. CDR1 and CDR2 from the germline V gene are GTSNPN and SVGIG (reference sequence). CDR3 nucleotide sequence: TGTGCCTGGAGTGGTAGGGGTGTCTACGAGCAGTACTTC. This encodes CAWSGRGVYEQYF.